The 14 T cell receptor beta chains reported below all come from one sample, sequenced in a study of high-grade serous ovarian cancer treatment subgroups. Tumor tissue was taken before any definitive surgery or chemotherapy was given. Method: immunoSEQ multiplex PCR; TCRdb's copy keeps in-frame clones and lacks some. This sample has fewer than 2,000 clones, with 76% found just once. Sequencing was done on a sample of tumor tissue. The receptors here all came from a human donor with high-grade serous ovarian cancer.

The CDR3 here is CASSPRGANYGYTF. The CDR3 coding sequence is TGTGCCAGCTCCCCTCGAGGGGCGAACTATGGCTACACCTTC. This chain links TRBV18 with TRBJ1-2, with a weak D call TRBD1 (5 bases). The CDR3 length is 14 residues. Per the germline V gene, CDR1 is KGHSH and CDR2 is LQKENI. Trimming cost V 6 bases and J 2 bases, with 13 bases left between them.

This chain joins TRBV2 and TRBJ2-3; 7 bases are a match to TRBD1. Germline V gene data show CDR1 as SNHLY and CDR2 as FYNNEI. After removal of 6 bases from V and 2 bases from J, the junction contained 8 bases not matched to a gene. The length of the CDR3 is 15 residues. CDR3 residues: CASSPTGRPTDTQYF. CDR3 coding DNA: TGTGCCAGCAGCCCGACAGGGCGCCCCACAGATACGCAGTATTTT.

This clone was detected only a few times. The chain employs TRBV19 and TRBJ2-7, with 9 bases aligning to TRBD1. J gave up 5 bases and V 9 bases, and 8 bases lay outside the gene matches. This CDR3 region has 13 residues. Germline V CDR1 and CDR2: LNHDA, SQIVND (reference sequence). CDR3 nucleotide sequence: TGTGCCAGCTCGGACAGGGGAGTGCACGAGCAGTACTTC. The encoded protein is CASSDRGVHEQYF.

This clone came up a few times. The gene calls are TRBV5-1 and TRBJ2-7, with 10 bases that match TRBD1. Trimming took 0 bases from V and 7 from J; bases not matched to a gene: 1. The CDR3 consists of 13 residues. CDR1 and CDR2 from the germline V gene are SGHRS and YFSETQ. This chain's CDR3 is CASSLGTGGEQYF. The CDR3 DNA reads as TGCGCCAGCAGCTTGGGGACAGGGGGGGAGCAGTACTTC.

The chain combines TRBV5-1 with TRBJ2-3, with D uncertain. The CDR3 is made up of 12 amino acids. V gave up 3 bases and J gave up 4 bases, with 6 bases separating them. Germline CDR1 and CDR2: SGHRS and YFSETQ. The CDR3 reads CASSYKADTQYF. The CDR3 DNA follows: TGCGCCAGCAGCTATAAAGCAGATACGCAGTATTTT.

The chain has TRBV19 and TRBJ2-5, with D uncertain. The J call is in doubt because the DNA end fits TRBJ2-7 better. Germline V gene sequence: CDR1 LNHDA, CDR2 SQIVND (reference sequence). CDR3 length: 13 amino acids. The CDR3: CASSTFMGYEQYF. CDR3 DNA sequence: TGTGCCAGTAGCACATTCATGGGCTACGAGCAGTACTTC.

The chain carries TRBV7-3 and TRBJ2-1; tentatively, D is TRBD2 (6 bases). The V gene lost 3 bases and the J gene lost 2 bases, with 11 bases spanning the gap. The CDR3 consists of 15 residues. Germline assignment: CDR1 SGHTA and CDR2 FQGTGA. The CDR3 nucleotides are TGTGCCAGCAGCTTCTCTAGCGACCCCTACAATGAGCAGTTCTTC. Amino acid sequence: CASSFSSDPYNEQFF.

This chain uses TRBV19 with TRBJ1-5; D not certain. There are 17 residues in the CDR3. The ends were cut back, 3 bases at V and 3 bases at J, with 18 bases in the middle. Germline lookup yields CDR1 LNHDA and CDR2 SQIVND (reference sequence). The CDR3 is CASSIPRAVGPNQPQHF. CDR3 bases: TGTGCCAGTAGTATCCCCCGGGCCGTCGGTCCCAATCAGCCCCAGCATTTT.

The J gene is TRBJ2-1, the V gene TRBV27; D may be TRBD2 (5 bases). This CDR3 contains 15 residues. Germline lookup yields CDR1 MNHEY and CDR2 SMNVEV (reference sequence). The V gene lost 2 bases and the J gene lost 9 bases, with 17 bases spanning the gap. The CDR3 DNA follows: TGTGCCAGCAGTTTAAGCCCCGCCGCGGGTTTTGAGCAGTTCTTC. This gives the protein CASSLSPAAGFEQFF.

This chain links TRBV28 with TRBJ2-7, with D possibly TRBD1 on 5 matching bases. Germline lookup yields CDR1 MDHEN and CDR2 SYDVKM. The ends were cut back, 1 base at V and 3 bases at J, with 10 bases in the middle. The CDR3 spans 14 residues. In DNA form, the CDR3 reads TGTGCCAGCAGTTTATTACAGGTTCACTACGAGCAGTACTTC. It translates to CASSLLQVHYEQYF.

The J gene is TRBJ2-7, the V gene TRBV19; D gene unclear. Germline values: CDR1 LNHDA, CDR2 SQIVND (reference sequence). V dropped 1 base and J dropped 0 bases, with 10 bases sitting between them. The CDR3 contains 15 residues. As DNA, the CDR3 is TGTGCCAGTAGTATAGCGCCAGCGAGCTCCTACGAGCAGTACTTC. Translation gives CASSIAPASSYEQYF.

CDR3 sequence: CAWHSGLGGNTIYF. CDR3 DNA sequence: TGTGCCTGGCATTCAGGGCTTGGGGGAAACACCATATATTTT. The chain joins TRBV30 to TRBJ1-3; D is possibly TRBD1 (5 bases). CDR1 and CDR2 (germline): GTSNPN, SVGIG (reference sequence). Trimming shortened V by 5 bases and J by 4 bases, and 15 bases separated the two germline ends. The CDR3 spans 14 residues.

This clone was counted a few times. The rearrangement uses TRBV2 and TRBJ1-1; 9 bases line up with TRBD1. The length of the CDR3 is 14 residues. Trimming cost V 6 bases and J 3 bases; bases outside gene matches: 5. CDR1 is SNHLY, CDR2 FYNNEI, per germline. The CDR3 bases are TGTGCCAGCAGACTTACAGGGGGCCACACTGAAGCTTTCTTT. It translates to CASRLTGGHTEAFF.

V and J are TRBV27 and TRBJ1-2; TRBD1 might be the D (6 bases). Trimming removed 3 bases at V and 4 bases at J, with 12 bases between. CDR3 length equals 14 residues. CDR1 MNHEY and CDR2 SMNVEV come from the germline V gene (reference sequence). The CDR3 DNA reads TGTGCCAGCAGTTTCTCAGGGGACGGCTATGGCTACACCTTC. Encoded protein: CASSFSGDGYGYTF.